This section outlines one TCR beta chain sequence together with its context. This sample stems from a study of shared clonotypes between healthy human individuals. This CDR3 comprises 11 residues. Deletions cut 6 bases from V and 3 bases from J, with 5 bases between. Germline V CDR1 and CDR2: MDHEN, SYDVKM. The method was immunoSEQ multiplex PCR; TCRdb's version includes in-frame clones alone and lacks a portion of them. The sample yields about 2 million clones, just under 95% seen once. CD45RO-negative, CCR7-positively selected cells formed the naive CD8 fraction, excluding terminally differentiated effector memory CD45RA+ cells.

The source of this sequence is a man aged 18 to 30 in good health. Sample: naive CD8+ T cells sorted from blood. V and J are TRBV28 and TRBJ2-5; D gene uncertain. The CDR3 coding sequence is TGTGCCAGCAGCACAGAAGAGACCCAGTACTTC. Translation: CASSTEETQYF.